This T cell receptor beta chain emerged from a study of glioma-infiltrating T cells. Points from the study as a whole: Tissue and blood shared very few CDR3 sequences. Tissue-blood divergence was below expectation in non-neoplastic patients, above in gliomas.

Germline V lookup: CDR1 SQVTM, CDR2 ANQGSEA. There are 12 residues in the CDR3. V gave up 1 base and J gave up 12 bases; unmatched junction bases: 7. Using RNA template, CDR3s of TCR alpha and beta were amplified with iRepertoire arm-PCR. Input was 100-400 ng of tissue mRNA or PBMC total RNA. Each CDR3 protein is one row after TCRdb ran MiXCR on the multiplex PCR reads. The table includes approximately 130,000 distinct CDR3 sequences, more than 20% detected once. This clonotype showed up just a few times. Its antigen is not known. The sequence came from a human donor with low-grade glioma or glioblastoma, undergoing nonglioma brain surgery, or in good health (not recorded which). The source material was glioma tissue, nonneoplastic brain tissue, or PBMCs (not recorded which). V is TRBV29-1 and J is TRBJ1-1; TRBD1 aligns across 8 bases. This CDR3 reads CSVEGTGKKTFF. Written as DNA, the CDR3 is TGCAGCGTTGAAGGGACAGGGAAGAAAACTTTCTTT. Complete variable domain (other parts from reference TRBV29-1 and TRBJ1-1): SAVISQKPSRDICQRGTSLTIQCQVDSQVTMMFWYRQQPGQSLTLIATANQGSEATYESGFVIDKFPISRPNLTFSTLTVSNMSPEDSSIYLCSVEGTGKKTFFGQGTRLTVV.